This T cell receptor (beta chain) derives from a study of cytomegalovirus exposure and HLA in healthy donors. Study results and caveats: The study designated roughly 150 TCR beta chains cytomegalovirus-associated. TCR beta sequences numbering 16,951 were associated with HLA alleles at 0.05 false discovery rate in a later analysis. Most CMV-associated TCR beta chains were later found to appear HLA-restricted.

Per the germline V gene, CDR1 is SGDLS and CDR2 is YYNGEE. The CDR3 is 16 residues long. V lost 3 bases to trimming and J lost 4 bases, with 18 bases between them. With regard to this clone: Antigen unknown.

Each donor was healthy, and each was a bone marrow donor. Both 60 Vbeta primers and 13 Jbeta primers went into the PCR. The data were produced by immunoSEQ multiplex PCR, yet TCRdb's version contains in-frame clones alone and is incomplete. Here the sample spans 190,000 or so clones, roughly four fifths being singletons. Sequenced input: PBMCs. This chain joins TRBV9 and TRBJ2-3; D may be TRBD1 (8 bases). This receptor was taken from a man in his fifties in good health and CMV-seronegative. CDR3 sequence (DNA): TGTGCCAGCAGCGGGGGAGGGACAGGCCTTTCAGATACGCAGTATTTT. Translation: CASSGGGTGLSDTQYF.